These T cell receptor beta chains were read from a single sample in a study of T-cell reconstitution after alpha-beta-depleted transplantation in children. TCRdb used MiXCR to reprocess the PCR reads, holding one entry per CDR3 protein. The sample lists about 290,000 distinct CDR3 sequences; about a tenth were seen once. Sequenced material: PBMCs, taken before TCRalphabeta/CD19-depleted stem cell transplant. These receptors originate from a boy in the first two years of life with acute myeloid leukemia, due to receive a stem cell transplant. Each CDR3 is given with its conserved first and last residue.

>TRBJ2-1|TRBV7-3|14
CASSLTGAVNEQFF
>TRBJ2-7|TRBV27|16
CASSLSPEPLGQEQYF
>TRBJ2-1|TRBV28|16
CASRQRGTSLYNEQFF
>TRBJ1-2|TRBV7-2|15
CASSLGSRTVYGYTF
>TRBJ2-2|TRBV5-1|11
CASRRTGELFF
>TRBJ2-2|TRBV29-1|11
CSVVDTGELFF
>TRBJ2-1|TRBV11-3|16
CASSARTVGSMVEQFF
>TRBJ1-2|TRBV20-1|15
CSARDPAEANYGYTF
>TRBJ2-7|TRBV13|16
CASSLNLGRGSYEQYF
>TRBJ2-6|TRBV10-3|14
CAISWTAGANVLTF
>TRBJ2-1|TRBV28|16
CASRVVTPNGAYEQFF
>TRBJ2-3|TRBV7-6|18
CASSLVAGEGPHTDTQYF
>TRBJ2-7|TRBV7-2|13
CASSWTKTYEQYF
>TRBJ2-3|TRBV20-1|15
CSAETSGIMTDTQYF
>TRBJ1-2|TRBV20-1|12
CSADRDSYGYTF
>TRBJ2-7|TRBV11-2|15
CASSLERGSPYEQYF
>TRBJ2-5|TRBV12-3/TRBV12-4|14
CASRLQGVGETQYF
>TRBJ2-3|TRBV5-1|15
CASSLAGTMTDTQYF
>TRBJ2-1|TRBV28|15
CASGLRRARYNEQFF
>TRBJ1-1|TRBV20-1|13
CSARDLRGTEAFF
>TRBJ2-1|TRBV6-6|13
CASKGSSYNEQFF
>TRBJ1-5|TRBV27|13
CASSLLVNQPQHF
>TRBJ2-1|TRBV5-1|14
CASSSSRDYNEQFF
>TRBJ2-6|TRBV5-4|19
CASSSQLGGTSGGANVLTF
>TRBJ2-7|TRBV6-5|16
CASRPPGPPSSYEQYF
>TRBJ2-6|TRBV3-1|16
CASRPEDYSGANVLTF
>TRBJ1-1|TRBV6-2/TRBV6-3|14
CASSNPHDNTEAFF
>TRBJ2-7|TRBV7-9|14
CASSSGTSVYEQYF
>TRBJ1-3|TRBV10-3|14
CAISITGVGNTIYF
>TRBJ2-1|TRBV7-9|15
CASSKKVDTYNEQFF
>TRBJ2-5|TRBV21-1|20
CASNKTGKLGTSGHQETQYF
>TRBJ2-7|TRBV29-1|13
CSVRTASSYEQYF
>TRBJ1-1|TRBV5-1|11
CASSLGTEAFF
>TRBJ1-2|TRBV7-2|16
CASSLKPGQEFYGYTF
>TRBJ2-7|TRBV6-5|13
CASSYRASREQYF
>TRBJ2-1|TRBV7-6|18
CASSFNPGTSGAYNEQFF
>TRBJ2-3|TRBV4-2|17
CASSQGASGHLTDTQYF